This T cell receptor beta chain appears in the sequencing data of a study of blood T cell repertoires in COVID-19. Losses at the gene ends were 3 bases for V and 6 bases for J; bases not matched to a gene: 5. This CDR3 is built from 15 residues. Germline V gene sequence: CDR1 KGHSH, CDR2 LQKENI. TCRdb keeps only in-frame clones here, not all; method: immunoSEQ multiplex PCR. The repertoire holds about 100,000 clones, with roughly 87% as singletons. The gene calls are TRBV18 and TRBJ1-6; 7 bases agree with TRBD1. Material: peripheral blood. The sequence was collected from a man aged 30-40 years in a cohort sampled during active COVID-19. The DNA for the CDR3 is TGTGCCAGCTCACCCTGGACAGGCTTTAATTCACCCCTCCACTTT. This codes for CASSPWTGFNSPLHF.